These 32 T cell receptor beta chains share one sample of origin, sequenced in a study of CD8 T cells in ankylosing spondylitis. In TCRdb, the 5' RACE reads were re-called with MiXCR into one record per CDR3 protein. Seen here are approximately 300,000 distinct CDR3 sequences, around 20% observed once, and the top ten hold about 3.7%. The sequenced material came from blood, either unsorted or a sorted T cell fraction (not recorded which). The receptor source for this set is a female donor with ankylosing spondylitis or in good health (not recorded which).

The chain carries TRBV20-1 and TRBJ2-5, with 7 bases lining up with TRBD2. V shed 0 bases, J shed 4 bases, and the junction held 5 bases outside the gene matches. Germline assignment: CDR1 DFQATT and CDR2 SNEGSKA (reference sequence). The CDR3 loop spans 14 amino acids. CDR3 DNA sequence: TGCAGTGCTAGAGAGGGAGGGGAAAGAGAGACCCAGTACTTC. This sequence encodes CSAREGGERETQYF.

The rearrangement uses TRBV5-1 and TRBJ1-4; D perhaps matches TRBD1 (5 bases). Germline V gene sequence: CDR1 SGHRS, CDR2 YFSETQ. There are 14 residues in the CDR3. V was clipped by 3 bases and J by 5 bases, with 11 bases between them. The CDR3 here is CASSSGRSNEKLFF. CDR3 sequence (DNA): TGCGCCAGCAGCTCGGGACGGTCGAATGAAAAACTGTTTTTT.

The rearrangement joins TRBV5-1 to TRBJ2-5; TRBD1 matches 8 bases. The CDR3 consists of 15 residues. In germline, CDR1 is SGHRS, CDR2 YFSETQ. J was trimmed by 9 bases and V by 0 bases; bases with no gene match: 10. The CDR3 loop is CASSLVGQAFEAQYF. CDR3 DNA sequence: TGCGCCAGCAGCTTGGTGGGACAGGCCTTTGAGGCCCAGTACTTC.

The rearrangement links TRBV5-1 to TRBJ2-5; TRBD1 is a possible D gene (6 bases). Trimming took 4 bases from V and 1 from J, leaving 8 bases between them. This CDR3 contains 13 residues. CDR1 SGHRS and CDR2 YFSETQ come from the germline V gene. The CDR3 loop is CASSATGQETQYF. The CDR3 region has the DNA TGCGCCAGCAGCGCGACAGGCCAAGAGACCCAGTACTTC.

This clonotype has only a few counts. V and J are TRBV6-2 or TRBV6-3 and TRBJ2-1, with D perhaps TRBD2 (6 bases). CDR1 and CDR2 from the germline V gene are MNHEY and SVGEGT. This CDR3 has 15 residues. V was pared by 2 bases and J by 5 bases, with 13 bases between. The CDR3 spells CASSYGGYHHNEQFF. The CDR3 nucleotides read TGTGCCAGCAGTTACGGAGGGTACCACCACAATGAGCAGTTCTTC.

Ten or more counts support this clonotype. V gene TRBV6-6 combines with J gene TRBJ1-2, with TRBD1 matching over 7 bases. The CDR3 covers 18 residues. The V gene end was trimmed by 3 bases and the J gene end by 4 bases; junction bases not matched to a gene: 17. Germline CDR1 and CDR2: MNHNY and SVGAGI (reference sequence). DNA of the CDR3: TGTGCCAGCAGTTATTCGACGTCCGGGACAGCTATTCCCTATGGCTACACCTTC. Translated: CASSYSTSGTAIPYGYTF.

This clonotype was counted once. This chain connects TRBV7-9 to TRBJ2-1; perhaps TRBD2 as D (6 bases). Germline CDR1 reads SEHNR; CDR2 reads FQNEAQ (reference sequence). Trimming shortened V by 5 bases and J by 6 bases, and 17 bases separated the two germline ends. The CDR3 contains 15 residues. The CDR3 sequence: CASSKSSASGNEQFF. CDR3 DNA sequence: TGTGCCAGCAGCAAATCTAGCGCTTCCGGCAATGAGCAGTTCTTC.

This clonotype was observed many times. The V call is TRBV20-1, the J call TRBJ2-2; TRBD1 might be the D (5 bases). Germline V CDR1 and CDR2: DFQATT, SNEGSKA (reference sequence). Trimming removed 6 bases at V and 2 bases at J, with 13 bases between. The CDR3 runs to 14 residues. The CDR3 sequence is CSARAPINTGELFF. The CDR3 DNA sequence: TGCAGTGCCAGGGCCCCTATCAACACCGGGGAGCTGTTTTTT.

J is TRBJ2-2 and V is TRBV6-1, with D possibly matching TRBD2 (5 bases). The germline V gene has CDR1 MNHNS and CDR2 SASEGT. Trimming removed 5 bases at V and 4 bases at J, with 8 bases between. The CDR3 consists of 13 residues. CDR3 DNA: TGTGCCAGCAGTAGGACTCTCACCGGGGAGCTGTTTTTT. Protein: CASSRTLTGELFF.

Concerning this clonotype: A much larger clone differs by one base, so this may be a read error. This chain connects TRBV10-3 to TRBJ2-7, with 13 bases matching TRBD2. Per germline, CDR1 ENHRY and CDR2 SYGVKD. The CDR3 runs to 14 residues. The CDR3 region has the DNA TGTGCCAGCAGACTAGCGGGAGGTTCCTACAAGCAGTACTTC. Amino acids: CASRLAGGSYKQYF.

This clonotype was found many times. A junction end diverges from the germline sequence, so it may reflect a read error. This chain uses TRBV10-3 with TRBJ1-1, with D hard to call. Germline CDR1 is ENHRY and CDR2 is SYGVKD. This CDR3 spans 12 amino acids. In DNA form, the CDR3 reads TGTGGCATCGGACGACGGGCGGGAGAAGCTTTCTTT. Residues: CGIGRRAGEAFF.

The chain has TRBV3-1 and TRBJ2-5; D might be TRBD2 (6 bases). Deletions cut 1 base from V and 3 bases from J, with 9 bases between. Germline CDR1 and CDR2: LGHDT and YNNKEL (reference sequence). The CDR3 sequence is 14 residues long. CDR3 amino acids: CASSQGTTKETQYF. The CDR3 nucleotides are TGTGCCAGCAGCCAAGGGACTACGAAAGAGACCCAGTACTTC.

J is TRBJ1-1 and V is TRBV18; D remains ambiguous. Germline lookup yields CDR1 KGHSH and CDR2 LQKENI. V lost 7 bases to trimming and J lost 5 bases, with 11 bases between them. This CDR3 is built from 12 residues. The CDR3 here is CASFQVGTEAFF. Written as DNA, the CDR3 is TGTGCCAGCTTCCAGGTGGGGACTGAAGCTTTCTTT.

The chain couples TRBV18 to TRBJ2-1; TRBD2 aligns across 9 bases. The germline gives CDR1 KGHSH, CDR2 LQKENI. Trimming cost V 1 base and J 0 bases; bases outside gene matches: 10. The CDR3 has 19 residues. In DNA form, the CDR3 reads TGTGCCAGCTCACCACGGAATCCTAGCGGGATTAGCTCCTACAATGAGCAGTTCTTC. This sequence encodes CASSPRNPSGISSYNEQFF.

This chain joins TRBV6-5 and TRBJ2-5; D may be TRBD1 (5 bases). Per germline, CDR1 MNHEY and CDR2 SVGAGI. Trimming cost V 5 bases and J 7 bases, with 8 bases left between them. The CDR3 has 11 amino acids. The CDR3 nucleotides are TGTGCCAGCAGTGACCAGGGGACCCAGTACTTC. It codes for CASSDQGTQYF.

The gene calls are TRBV9 and TRBJ2-1, with 7 positions matching TRBD2. The CDR3 runs to 15 residues. Trimming cost V 4 bases and J 5 bases; bases outside gene matches: 9. Germline loops: CDR1 SGDLS, CDR2 YYNGEE. CDR3 loop: CASSPPGAGHNEQFF. The CDR3 DNA reads as TGTGCCAGCAGCCCCCCCGGAGCGGGACACAATGAGCAGTTCTTC. The full variable domain, in which reference TRBV9 and TRBJ2-1 provide the parts outside the CDR3, is DSGVTQTPKHLITATGQRVTLRCSPRSGDLSVYWYQQSLDQGLQFLIQYYNGEERAKGNILERFSAQQFPDLHSELNLSSLELGDSALYFCASSPPGAGHNEQFFGPGTRLTVL.

The chain employs TRBV6-2 or TRBV6-3 and TRBJ2-1; D unclear. The germline V gene encodes CDR1 MNHEY and CDR2 SVGEGT. V was clipped by 4 bases and J by 6 bases, with 13 bases between them. CDR3 length: 14 residues. The CDR3 spells CASSFRAELNEQFF. CDR3 coding DNA: TGTGCCAGCAGTTTCCGGGCCGAGCTCAATGAGCAGTTCTTC.

The chain has TRBV6-2 or TRBV6-3 and TRBJ1-2, with D unclear. The CDR3 totals 17 residues. Trimming stripped 4 bases from V and 2 bases from J, with 20 bases between. Germline CDR1 MNHEY, CDR2 SVGEGT. The CDR3 spells CASSFRVAGSRNYGYTF. The CDR3 DNA is TGTGCCAGCAGTTTTCGGGTAGCGGGGTCTCGCAACTATGGCTACACCTTC.

This clonotype was detected only a few times. The rearrangement links TRBV29-1 to TRBJ2-5; weak D call: TRBD1 (5 bases). The CDR3 is 12 residues long. The V end was cut by 7 bases, the J end by 5 bases, with 14 bases between. The V gene's germline CDR1 is SQVTM and CDR2 ANQGSEA. The CDR3 DNA follows: TGCAGCGCCGCCTGGGGCGAGGAGACCCAGTACTTC. Translation: CSAAWGEETQYF.

The chain couples TRBV7-2 to TRBJ2-3; the D gene is possibly TRBD2 (6 bases). Trimming cost V 1 base and J 4 bases, with 9 bases left between them. CDR1 is SGHTA, CDR2 FQGNSA, per germline. CDR3 length equals 14 residues. This chain's CDR3 is CASSLELAADTQYF. CDR3 nucleotide sequence: TGTGCCAGCAGCTTAGAACTAGCTGCAGATACGCAGTATTTT. Variable domain in full (rest from reference TRBV7-2 and TRBJ2-3): GAGVSQSPSNKVTEKGKDVELRCDPISGHTALYWYRQSLGQGLEFLIYFQGNSAPDKSGLPSDRFSAERTGGSVSTLTIQRTQQEDSAVYLCASSLELAADTQYFGPGTRLTVL.

This clonotype was recorded a few times. The chain combines TRBV29-1 with TRBJ2-1; D possibly corresponds to TRBD2 (5 bases). CDR1 is SQVTM and CDR2 is ANQGSEA in the germline V gene. V lost 6 bases and J lost 7, with 10 bases in between. The CDR3 sequence is 11 residues long. CDR3 coding DNA: TGCAGCGTGGGCGGGTGGAATGAGCAGTTCTTC. As protein: CSVGGWNEQFF.

There are many counts of this clonotype. The CDR3 sequence: CASSIPVNEQFF. CDR3 coding DNA: TGCGCCAGCAGCATCCCCGTAAATGAGCAGTTCTTC. V gene TRBV5-1 combines with J gene TRBJ2-1; D is uncertain. CDR1 and CDR2 from the germline V gene are SGHRS and YFSETQ. The germline V and J ends were trimmed by 4 bases and 7 bases, with 9 bases remaining between them. This CDR3 contains 12 residues.

The chain joins TRBV4-3 to TRBJ1-1; tentative D call: TRBD1 (6 bases). Germline CDR1 and CDR2: LGHNA and YSLEER. The CDR3 is 15 residues long. V lost 2 bases, J lost 6 bases, and 16 bases lay in between. CDR3 protein: CASSQRTGSRPEAFF. Here the CDR3 DNA reads TGCGCCAGCAGCCAAAGAACAGGGTCCCGACCTGAAGCTTTCTTT.

This sequence joins TRBV3-1 and TRBJ2-7; TRBD2 matches at 7 bases. J gave up 6 bases and V 4 bases, and 6 bases lay outside the gene matches. The CDR3 is made up of 13 amino acids. The germline gives CDR1 LGHDT, CDR2 YNNKEL (reference sequence). This CDR3 is CASSRGRAPEQYF. The CDR3 bases are TGTGCCAGCAGCCGTGGGAGGGCCCCCGAGCAGTACTTC.

The chain joins TRBV12-5 to TRBJ2-1; D call uncertain. The CDR3 runs 16 residues. V was trimmed by 0 bases and J by 6 bases, leaving 15 bases between them. Germline V gives CDR1 LGHNT, CDR2 FRNRAP. CDR3 in DNA: TGTGCTAGTGGTTTGGTACTCCGCCCTTTGGTCAATGAGCAGTTCTTC. Its translation is CASGLVLRPLVNEQFF.

This clonotype was counted only a few times. The gene calls are TRBV20-1 and TRBJ1-5; 8 nucleotides align to TRBD1. The CDR3 has 14 residues. V lost 3 bases to trimming and J lost 3 bases; unmatched junction nucleotides: 4. Germline CDR1 reads DFQATT; CDR2 reads SNEGSKA (reference sequence). The CDR3 reads CSASDRGLNQPQHF. In DNA, the CDR3 is TGCAGTGCTAGCGACAGGGGACTCAATCAGCCCCAGCATTTT.

The V and J genes are TRBV25-1 and TRBJ2-4; possibly TRBD1 or TRBD2 for D (5 bases each). This CDR3 is built from 15 residues. Germline V gives CDR1 MGHDK, CDR2 SYGVNS. V was shortened by 3 bases and J by 0 bases, with 9 bases between the two germline ends. CDR3 nucleotide sequence: TGTGCCAGCAGTGAGGGGACCTCAGCCAAAAACATTCAGTACTTC. Amino acids: CASSEGTSAKNIQYF.

This clonotype was observed many times. The rearrangement joins TRBV5-1 to TRBJ2-7, with D possibly called TRBD1 or TRBD2 (5 bases each). V lost 4 bases, J lost 3 bases, and 8 bases lay in between. The CDR3 sequence is 12 residues long. The germline V gene encodes CDR1 SGHRS and CDR2 YFSETQ. The CDR3 region has the DNA TGCGCCAGCAGCCGGGACGGCTACGAGCAGTACTTC. Its translation is CASSRDGYEQYF.

This clonotype occurred a few times. The chain employs TRBV28 and TRBJ2-4; D not resolved. Germline V gives CDR1 MDHEN, CDR2 SYDVKM. The CDR3 runs to 15 residues. Trimming took 4 bases from V and 5 from J, leaving 15 bases between them. The chain's CDR3 is CASSSLGLRQNIQYF. The CDR3 DNA is TGTGCCAGCAGTTCCCTCGGCCTAAGGCAAAACATTCAGTACTTC. Together with reference TRBV28 and TRBJ2-4, the CDR3 gives the full variable domain: DVKVTQSSRYLVKRTGEKVFLECVQDMDHENMFWYRQDPGLGLRLIYFSYDVKMKEKGDIPEGYSVSREKKERFSLILESASTNQTSMYLCASSSLGLRQNIQYFGAGTRLSVL.

In its sample, this clonotype was seen a few times. The V gene is TRBV11-1, the J gene TRBJ2-2, with 7 bases that match TRBD1. The CDR3 runs to 17 residues. After removal of 5 bases from V and 5 bases from J, the junction contained 14 bases not matched to a gene. Germline V lookup: CDR1 SGHAT, CDR2 FQDESV (reference sequence). The CDR3 bases are TGTGCCAGCAGCCCCCTAGGCAGGGGGTGGAAAACCGGGGAGCTGTTTTTT. Protein product: CASSPLGRGWKTGELFF.

The table lists this clonotype with many counts. The V and J genes are TRBV29-1 and TRBJ2-3, with 11 nucleotides matching TRBD2. V trimming: 4 bases; J trimming: 7 bases; junction bases outside the gene matches: 4. Germline lookup yields CDR1 SQVTM and CDR2 ANQGSEA. CDR3 size: 13 residues. The CDR3 region has the DNA TGCAGCGTTGCGCCTAGCGGGAGGAATACGCAGTATTTT. Protein sequence: CSVAPSGRNTQYF.

This clonotype was picked up a small number of times. The gene calls are TRBV10-3 and TRBJ1-4; D not resolved. The germline V and J ends were trimmed by 8 bases and 8 bases, with 12 bases remaining between them. The CDR3 extends over 12 amino acids. In germline, CDR1 is ENHRY, CDR2 SYGVKD. The CDR3 here is CAISGSSEKLFF. The DNA for the CDR3 is TGTGCCATCTCGGGGTCTAGCGAAAAACTGTTTTTT.